The sequence of this T cell receptor (beta chain) was determined in a study of PD-L1 blockade in urothelial cancer. Study background: After treatment start, blood was analyzed at 3 weeks (second dose) and at 6 weeks.

Each PCR received spiked synthetic TCR analog templates. The table came from immunoSEQ multiplex PCR; TCRdb's copy has only in-frame clones and leaves some out. The sample holds approximately 50,000 clones, around nine tenths seen once. Patients' cancers were locally advanced or metastatic urothelial carcinomas. CDR3 size: 13 residues. Trimming cost V 3 bases and J 5 bases; bases outside gene matches: 3. From germline, CDR1 is GTSNPN and CDR2 SVGIG (reference sequence). The specimen was PBMCs, collected around atezolizumab (anti-PD-L1) treatment. The genes are TRBV30 and TRBJ2-7; 11 nucleotides line up with TRBD2. The sequence came from a man aged 55-75 years with urothelial cancer. Here the CDR3 reads CAWRLAGGHEQYF. CDR3 sequence (DNA): TGTGCCTGGAGGCTAGCGGGGGGACACGAGCAGTACTTC.